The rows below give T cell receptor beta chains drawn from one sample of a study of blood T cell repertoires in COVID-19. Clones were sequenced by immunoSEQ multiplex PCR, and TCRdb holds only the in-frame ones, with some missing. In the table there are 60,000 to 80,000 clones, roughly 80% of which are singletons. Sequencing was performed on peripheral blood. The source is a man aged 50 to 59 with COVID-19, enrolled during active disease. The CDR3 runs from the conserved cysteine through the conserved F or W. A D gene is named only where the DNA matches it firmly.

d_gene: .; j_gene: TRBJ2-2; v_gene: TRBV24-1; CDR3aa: CATRGHPNTGELFF
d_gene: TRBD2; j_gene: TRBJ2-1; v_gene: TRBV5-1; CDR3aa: CASSLLAGVNEQFF
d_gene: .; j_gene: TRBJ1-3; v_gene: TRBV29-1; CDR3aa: CSVRGSGNTIYF
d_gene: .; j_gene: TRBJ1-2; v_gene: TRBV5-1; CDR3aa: CASSPQGGGYTF
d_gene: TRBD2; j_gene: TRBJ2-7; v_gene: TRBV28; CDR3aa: CASSLGGKTYEQYF
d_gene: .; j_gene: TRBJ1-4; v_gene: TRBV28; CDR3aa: CASSISWRDEKLFF
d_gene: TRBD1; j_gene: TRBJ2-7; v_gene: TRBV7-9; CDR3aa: CASSKPGTGVHEQYF
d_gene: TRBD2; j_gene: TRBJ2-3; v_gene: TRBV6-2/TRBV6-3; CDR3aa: CASNPGLAGASRGTDTQYF
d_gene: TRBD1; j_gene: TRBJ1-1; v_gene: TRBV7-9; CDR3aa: CASSGYRGNLNTEAFF
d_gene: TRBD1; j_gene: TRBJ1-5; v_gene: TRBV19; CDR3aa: CASSNGQGGNQPQHF
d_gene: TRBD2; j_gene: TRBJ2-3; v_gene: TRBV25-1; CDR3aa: CASSSLGSGVADTQYF
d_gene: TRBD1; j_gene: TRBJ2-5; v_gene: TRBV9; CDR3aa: CASSVGTGFLETQYF
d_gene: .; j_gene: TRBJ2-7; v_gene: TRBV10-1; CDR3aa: CASSGTVYPYEQYF
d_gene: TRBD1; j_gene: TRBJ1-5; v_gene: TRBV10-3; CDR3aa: CAISTGGNQSQHF
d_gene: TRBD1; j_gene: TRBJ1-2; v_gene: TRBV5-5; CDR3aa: CASRASGTGPYGYTF
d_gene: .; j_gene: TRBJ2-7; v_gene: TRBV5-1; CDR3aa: CASSLISGQSYEQYF
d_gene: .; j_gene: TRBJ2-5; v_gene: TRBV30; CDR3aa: CAWASGGGETQYF
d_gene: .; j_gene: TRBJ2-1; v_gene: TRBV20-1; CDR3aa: CSVQDWNEQFF
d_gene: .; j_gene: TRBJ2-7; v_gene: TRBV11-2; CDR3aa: CASSSVTSYEQYF
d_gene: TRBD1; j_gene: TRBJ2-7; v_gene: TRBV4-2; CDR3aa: CASSLGQGKQYF
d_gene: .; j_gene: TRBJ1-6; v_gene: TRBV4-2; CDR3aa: CASSRSDSPLHF
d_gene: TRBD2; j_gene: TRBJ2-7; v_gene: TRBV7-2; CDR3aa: CASSSGTSTYEQYF
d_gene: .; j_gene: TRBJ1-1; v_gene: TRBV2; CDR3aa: CASSGTAWATEAFF
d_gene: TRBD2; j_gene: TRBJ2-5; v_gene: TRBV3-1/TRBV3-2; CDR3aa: CASTPARLAGGGETQYF
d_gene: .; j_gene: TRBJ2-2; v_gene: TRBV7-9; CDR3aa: CASSVGTNTGELFF
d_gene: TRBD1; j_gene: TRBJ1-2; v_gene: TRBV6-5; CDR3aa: CASSTGDSYGYTF
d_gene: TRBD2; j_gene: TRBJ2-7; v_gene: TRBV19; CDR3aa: CASSEEREAPYEQYF
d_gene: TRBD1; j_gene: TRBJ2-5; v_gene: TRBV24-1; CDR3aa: CATSDNRDRVRETQYF
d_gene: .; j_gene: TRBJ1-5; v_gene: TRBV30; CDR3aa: CAWSTGSQRPQHF
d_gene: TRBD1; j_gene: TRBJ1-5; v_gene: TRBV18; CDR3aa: CASSRGQGDSNQPQHF
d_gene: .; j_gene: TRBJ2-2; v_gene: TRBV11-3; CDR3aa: CASSLDSREAGELFF
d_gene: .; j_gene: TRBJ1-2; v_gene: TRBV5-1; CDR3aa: CASSLGVYYGYTF
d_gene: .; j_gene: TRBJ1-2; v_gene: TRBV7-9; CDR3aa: CASSFQGYYGYTF
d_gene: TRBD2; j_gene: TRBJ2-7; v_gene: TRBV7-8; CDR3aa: CASTQSLAGTYEQYF
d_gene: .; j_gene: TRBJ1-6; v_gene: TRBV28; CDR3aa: CASSPYLGEGSPLHF
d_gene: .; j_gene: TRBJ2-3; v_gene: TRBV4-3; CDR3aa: CASSPQGYTDTQYF
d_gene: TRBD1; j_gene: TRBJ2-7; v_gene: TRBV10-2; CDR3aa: CASGQGARNEQYF
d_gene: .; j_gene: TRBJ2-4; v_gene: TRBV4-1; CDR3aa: CASSQESEGGRAKNIQYF
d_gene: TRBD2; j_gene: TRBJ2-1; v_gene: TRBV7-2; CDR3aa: CASSTSSGRSGQFF
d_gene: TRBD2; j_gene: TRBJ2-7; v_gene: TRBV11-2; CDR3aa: CASSRTSNSYEQYF
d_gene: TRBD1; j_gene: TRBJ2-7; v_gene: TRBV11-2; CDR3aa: CASSPPPRDRVSYEQYF
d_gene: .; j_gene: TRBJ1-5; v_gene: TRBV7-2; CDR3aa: CASSVTSIEPQHF
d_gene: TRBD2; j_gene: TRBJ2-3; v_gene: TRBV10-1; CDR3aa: CASSELAGGASTDTQYF
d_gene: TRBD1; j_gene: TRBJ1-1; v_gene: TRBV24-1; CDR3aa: CATSDSRRDRVAEAFF
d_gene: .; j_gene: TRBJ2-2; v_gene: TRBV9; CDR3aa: CASSPSKEPTGELFF
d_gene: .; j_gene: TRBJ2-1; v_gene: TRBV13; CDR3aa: CASSPRRNEQFF
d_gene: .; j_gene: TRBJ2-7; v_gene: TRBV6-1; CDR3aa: CASSESGAWYEQYF
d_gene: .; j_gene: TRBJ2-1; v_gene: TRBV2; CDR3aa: CASRIDYSNEQFF
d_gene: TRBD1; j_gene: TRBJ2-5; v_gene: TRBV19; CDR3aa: CASSIGRDREETQYF
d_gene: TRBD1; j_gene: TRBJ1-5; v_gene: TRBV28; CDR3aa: CASSLGSDTGWDRNSNQPQHF
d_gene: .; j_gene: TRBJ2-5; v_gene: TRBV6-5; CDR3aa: CASSYRGQETQYF
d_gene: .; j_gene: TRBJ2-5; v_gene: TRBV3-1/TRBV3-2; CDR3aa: CASSQAGGGQETQYF
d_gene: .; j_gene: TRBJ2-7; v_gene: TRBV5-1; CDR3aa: CASSSSSAEQYF
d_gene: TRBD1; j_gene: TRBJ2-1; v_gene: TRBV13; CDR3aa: CASSPNLHRGRSNEQFF
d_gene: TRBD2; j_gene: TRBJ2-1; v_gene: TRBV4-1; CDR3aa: CASSLRGSGRDGNEQFF
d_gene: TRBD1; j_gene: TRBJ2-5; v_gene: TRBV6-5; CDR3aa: CASSTRGSNQETQYF
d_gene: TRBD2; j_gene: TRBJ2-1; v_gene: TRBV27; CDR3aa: CASSFQLAGPNEQFF
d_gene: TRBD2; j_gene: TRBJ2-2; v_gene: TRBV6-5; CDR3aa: CASRGLVLGELFF
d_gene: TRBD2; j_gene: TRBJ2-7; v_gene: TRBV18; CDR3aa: CASSPKAGEGEQYF